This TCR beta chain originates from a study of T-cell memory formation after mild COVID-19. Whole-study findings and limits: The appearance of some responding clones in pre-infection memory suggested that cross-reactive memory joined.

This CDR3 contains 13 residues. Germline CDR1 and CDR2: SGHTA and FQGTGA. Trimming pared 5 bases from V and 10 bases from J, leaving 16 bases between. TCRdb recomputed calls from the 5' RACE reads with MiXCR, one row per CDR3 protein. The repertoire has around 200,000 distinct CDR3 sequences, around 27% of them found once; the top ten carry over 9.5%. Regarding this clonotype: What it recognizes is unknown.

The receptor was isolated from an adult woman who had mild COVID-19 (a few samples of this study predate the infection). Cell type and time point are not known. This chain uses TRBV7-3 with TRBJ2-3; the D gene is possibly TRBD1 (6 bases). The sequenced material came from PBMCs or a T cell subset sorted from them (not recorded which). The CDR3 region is CASSTAGVRAQYF. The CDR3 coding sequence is TGTGCCAGCAGCACCGCAGGGGTCCGAGCGCAGTATTTT.